This T cell receptor (beta chain) was sequenced in a study of regulatory T cells in long-lasting Graves disease. Findings and limits, study-wide: The study found TRBV28, TRBJ1-2 and TRBJ2-5 favored in persistent disease.

CDR3-region Arm-PCR and iRepertoire HTBI primers produced the TCR beta libraries. Each CDR3 protein is one row after TCRdb ran MiXCR on the multiplex PCR reads. The sample lists under 500,000 distinct CDR3 sequences; less than 25% were seen once. This clonotype was detected many times. Its specificity is not known. Documented time point: persistent/refractory GD, antithyroid drugs over 5 years with positive TRAb. With RNA extracted from PBMCs as input, the TCR library was made. V lost 6 bases, J lost 2 bases, and 10 bases lay in between. Germline V gives CDR1 SQVTM, CDR2 ANQGSEA. The CDR3 spans 12 residues.

The specimen was peripheral blood mononuclear cells (PBMCs), collected when the disease was refractory, from a patient treated with antithyroid drugs. This TCR was recovered from a female donor with Graves disease. This chain joins TRBV29-1 and TRBJ1-2; maybe TRBD1 (5 bases). The CDR3 DNA reads as TGCAGCGTCCAGGGCAACAACTATGGCTACACCTTC. It yields the protein CSVQGNNYGYTF.